These 18 T cell receptor beta chains were all obtained from the same sample, sequenced in a study of T cell repertoires in ileal Crohn's disease (dated by TCRdb to the late 2010s). Library generation was performed with the immunoSEQ multiplex PCR assay. The table was pulled from immuneACCESS by TCRdb, which kept in-frame rearrangements only. Such tables lose some clones; where checked, under half of the loss comes from unresolved V genes, and the rest has no known cause. In all, the sample holds 7,000 to 7,500 clones, and roughly 70% of those were seen once. The ten largest clones represent about 42% of the sample. The sample's time point label is to be understood as: proximal margin of the surgical specimen (macroscopically non-inflamed). Sequenced sample: ileal tissue. These receptors all come from an adult with Crohn's disease.

The chain uses TRBV7-8 and TRBJ1-5; the D is unclear. The CDR3 has 14 amino acids. CDR1 is SGHVS, CDR2 FQNEAQ, per germline. V lost 1 base and J lost 5, with 9 bases in between. The CDR3 loop reads CASSLVTYDQPQHF. CDR3 DNA sequence: TGTGCCAGCAGCTTAGTAACCTACGATCAGCCCCAGCATTTT.

The chain recombines TRBV4-2 with TRBJ1-4; 7 bases are a match to TRBD1. The CDR3 covers 15 residues. V shed 4 bases and J 6 bases; nucleotides not matched to a gene: 8. Germline V gene data show CDR1 as LGHNA and CDR2 as YNFKEQ. The CDR3 coding sequence is TGTGCCAGCAGCCTTCGACAGGGCCCAGATGAAAAACTGTTTTTT. Protein sequence: CASSLRQGPDEKLFF.

The chain uses TRBV6-4 and TRBJ2-2, with 8 bases identical to TRBD2. The CDR3 loop spans 15 amino acids. Germline loops: CDR1 MRHNA, CDR2 SNTAGT. J gave up 6 bases and V 3 bases, and 6 bases lay outside the gene matches. CDR3 in DNA: TGTGCCAGCAGTGAAACTAGCGGCCCGTCCGGGGAGCTGTTTTTT. It specifies CASSETSGPSGELFF.

A few counts support this clone. The chain employs TRBV2 and TRBJ1-5, with unresolved D. Germline loops: CDR1 SNHLY, CDR2 FYNNEI. Trimming cost V 3 bases and J 3 bases, with 6 bases left between them. The CDR3 runs to 13 residues. CDR3 nucleotides: TGTGCCAGCAGTGATGGTACCAATCAGCCCCAGCATTTT. Its translation: CASSDGTNQPQHF.

The chain recombines TRBV6-5 with TRBJ1-1, with D possibly matching TRBD1 (6 bases). CDR3 length equals 13 residues. V was clipped by 6 bases and J by 2 bases, with 10 bases between them. In germline, CDR1 is MNHEY, CDR2 SVGAGI. The CDR3 sequence is CASRPDSNTEAFF. CDR3 DNA sequence: TGTGCCAGCAGACCGGACAGCAACACTGAAGCTTTCTTT.

The chain's CDR3 is CASLLEAPRDEQYF. The CDR3 region has the DNA TGTGCCAGCCTCCTGGAGGCCCCCCGGGACGAGCAGTACTTC. The chain uses TRBV7-8 and TRBJ2-7; tentatively, D is TRBD2 (5 bases). Trimming shortened V by 8 bases and J by 5 bases, and 19 bases separated the two germline ends. This CDR3 contains 14 residues. In germline, CDR1 is SGHVS, CDR2 FQNEAQ.

The chain recombines TRBV7-6 with TRBJ2-1; perhaps TRBD1 as D (8 bases). The CDR3 length is 16 residues. The ends were cut back, 4 bases at V and 0 bases at J, with 13 bases in the middle. Germline assignment: CDR1 SGHVS and CDR2 FNYEAQ. This chain's CDR3 is CASSSQGGSSYNEQFF. DNA for the CDR3: TGTGCCAGCAGCTCACAGGGGGGGAGCTCCTACAATGAGCAGTTCTTC.

This clone was seen only once. V is TRBV5-1 and J is TRBJ1-2, with 7 positions matching TRBD1. Trimming removed 5 bases from V and 0 bases from J; junction bases left unmatched: 7. Germline lookup yields CDR1 SGHRS and CDR2 YFSETQ. CDR3 length equals 15 residues. This chain's CDR3 is CASRYGTATNYGYTF. The CDR3 bases are TGCGCCAGCAGATACGGGACAGCAACTAACTATGGCTACACCTTC.

In its sample, this clone was seen a few times. The chain employs TRBV6-6 and TRBJ1-1; D gene uncertain. Trimming stripped 6 bases from V and 5 bases from J, with 10 bases between. The CDR3 consists of 12 residues. Germline assignment: CDR1 MNHNY and CDR2 SVGAGI (reference sequence). The CDR3 region has the DNA TGTGCCAGCAGGCTCCCGAAGACTGAAGCTTTCTTT. This encodes CASRLPKTEAFF.

This chain uses TRBV7-8 with TRBJ2-3, with D perhaps matching TRBD1 (5 bases). With 0 bases removed from V and 2 bases from J, the gap between germline ends came to 15 bases. CDR1 is SGHVS and CDR2 is FQNEAQ in the germline V gene. This CDR3 is 17 amino acids long. This CDR3 is CASSLAPWGGVTDTQYF. The CDR3 nucleotides read TGTGCCAGCAGCTTAGCTCCTTGGGGCGGAGTCACAGATACGCAGTATTTT.

In its sample, this clone was seen once. The chain has TRBV10-2 and TRBJ2-3, with D hard to call. The CDR3 runs 15 residues. Germline CDR1 is WSHSY and CDR2 is SAAADI. V lost 2 bases to trimming and J lost 0 bases, with 9 bases between them. For the CDR3, the DNA is TGCGCCAGCAGTGAGGGCATTCGAAGCACAGATACGCAGTATTTT. This sequence encodes CASSEGIRSTDTQYF.

This rearrangement joins TRBV2 to TRBJ1-5; 10 bases fit TRBD1. CDR3 size: 14 residues. The V and J ends lost 7 bases and 5 bases, in that order; junction bases with no gene match: 5. Germline V CDR1 and CDR2: SNHLY, FYNNEI. CDR3 nucleotides: TGTGCCAGCATTCGGGACAGGGGACATCAGCCCCAGCATTTT. The encoded protein is CASIRDRGHQPQHF.

This clone was counted a few times. CDR3 nucleotides: TGTGCCAGCAGCTTGGTGGCAGCTCACACCGGGGAGCTGTTTTTT. This translates into CASSLVAAHTGELFF. The chain recombines TRBV5-5 with TRBJ2-2; D unclear. The CDR3 has 15 residues. V shed 0 bases and J shed 3 bases, with 9 bases lying between them. Germline loops: CDR1 SGHKS, CDR2 YYEKEE (reference sequence). Drawing the rest from reference TRBV5-5 and TRBJ2-2, the complete variable domain is DAGVTQSPTHLIKTRGQQVTLRCSPISGHKSVSWYQQVLGQGPQFIFQYYEKEERGRGNFPDRFSARQFPNYSSELNVNALLLGDSALYLCASSLVAAHTGELFFGEGSRLTVL.

This clone was seen just once. V usage is TRBV5-6 and J usage is TRBJ2-1; D call uncertain. The CDR3 totals 13 residues. The V gene lost 0 bases and the J gene lost 9 bases, with 10 bases spanning the gap. CDR1 is SGHDT and CDR2 is YYEEEE in the germline V gene. The DNA of the CDR3 is TGTGCCAGCAGCTTGGAGAGTTTCGTTGAGCAGTTCTTC. Translating it yields CASSLESFVEQFF.

The chain has TRBV7-3 and TRBJ1-1, with D possibly matching TRBD1 (5 bases). Germline loops: CDR1 SGHTA, CDR2 FQGTGA. V lost 4 bases and J 3 bases, leaving 12 bases between the germline ends. The CDR3 has 14 residues. In DNA, the CDR3 is TGTGCCAGCAGCTCAAAAGGGACGGACACTGAAGCTTTCTTT. Protein product: CASSSKGTDTEAFF.

The gene calls are TRBV6-1 and TRBJ2-7; D is unresolved. Germline V gene lookup returns CDR1 MNHNS and CDR2 SASEGT. The V end was cut by 2 bases, the J end by 7 bases, with 12 bases between. CDR3 length: 13 amino acids. The CDR3 region has the DNA TGTGCCAGCAGTGAAATGACCGGGCCGGAGCAGTACTTC. Protein sequence: CASSEMTGPEQYF.

This clone appeared a few times. The chain combines TRBV30 with TRBJ2-2; perhaps TRBD2 as D (5 bases). CDR1 and CDR2 (germline): GTSNPN, SVGIG (reference sequence). The CDR3 covers 14 residues. The V end lost 2 bases, the J end lost 6 bases, and 13 bases lay between the germline ends. The chain's CDR3 is CAWSTLAPPGELFF. DNA of the CDR3: TGTGCCTGGAGTACTCTAGCCCCTCCCGGGGAGCTGTTTTTT.

This clone was observed a few times. V is TRBV5-6 and J is TRBJ1-5; 7 bases agree with TRBD1. CDR3 length equals 16 residues. V trimming: 2 bases; J trimming: 6 bases; junction bases outside the gene matches: 11. Germline assignment: CDR1 SGHDT and CDR2 YYEEEE. This CDR3 reads CASSFQGDADGQPQHF. For the CDR3, the DNA is TGTGCCAGCAGCTTCCAGGGGGATGCCGATGGTCAGCCCCAGCATTTT.